The rows below give T cell receptor beta chains drawn from one sample of a study of long-term antiretroviral therapy in people with HIV. Produced via immunoSEQ multiplex PCR; TCRdb's table is partial and in-frame only. The data show about 34,000 clones, 90% to 95% seen once. The sample consisted of unsorted PBMCs, taken 5 to 5.5 years after starting antiretroviral therapy. The source of these receptors is a woman in her forties or fifties with HIV. Each CDR3 is given with its conserved first and last residue.

cdr3_aa cdr3_length j_call v_call
CASSYSRSPDTQYF 14 TRBJ2-3 TRBV6-5
CASSLTSGGAGNEQFF 16 TRBJ2-1 TRBV7-7
CASSGTGSSYNSPLHF 16 TRBJ1-6 TRBV11-2
CASSYSRTGELFF 13 TRBJ2-2 TRBV6-6
CASSGRGTDTQYF 13 TRBJ2-3 TRBV2
CASSLALGEETQYF 14 TRBJ2-5 TRBV5-1
CASTGTGLQETQYF 14 TRBJ2-5 TRBV27
CASSLAEGDTQYF 13 TRBJ2-3 TRBV7-6
CASSQISRDTQYF 13 TRBJ2-3 TRBV7-2
CANGISPGGAKNIQYF 16 TRBJ2-4 TRBV4-1
CSVRTSGGAGELFF 14 TRBJ2-2 TRBV29-1
CASSPRSRDSNGYTF 15 TRBJ1-2 TRBV13
CASTLGGTYNEQFF 14 TRBJ2-1 TRBV27
CASRDRGHSRYTEAFF 16 TRBJ1-1 TRBV10-1
CASIPSGAREQYF 13 TRBJ2-7 TRBV25-1
CASSQVGGDGYTF 13 TRBJ1-2 TRBV4-1
CASSIVLAGGPIRYEQFF 18 TRBJ2-1 TRBV19
CASSALAGSREQYF 14 TRBJ2-7 TRBV2
CASSSGGYNQPQHF 14 TRBJ1-5 TRBV6-5
CASSGDRNTEAFF 13 TRBJ1-1 TRBV2
CASGFHDSTDTQYF 14 TRBJ2-3 TRBV12-5